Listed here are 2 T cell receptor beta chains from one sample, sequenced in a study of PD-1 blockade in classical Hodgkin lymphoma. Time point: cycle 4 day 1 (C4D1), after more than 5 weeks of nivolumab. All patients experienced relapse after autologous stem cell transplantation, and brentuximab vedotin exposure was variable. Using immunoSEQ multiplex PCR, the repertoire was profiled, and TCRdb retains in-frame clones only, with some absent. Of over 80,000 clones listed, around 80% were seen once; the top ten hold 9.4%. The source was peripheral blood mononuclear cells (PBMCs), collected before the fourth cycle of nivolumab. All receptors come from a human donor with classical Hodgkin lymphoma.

The CDR3 region has the DNA TGTGCCAGCAGCCTGACAGGCTCACCCCTCCACTTT. Encoded protein: CASSLTGSPLHF. The chain is built from TRBV7-9 and TRBJ1-6; possibly TRBD1 for D (6 bases). Looked up from germline, CDR1 is SEHNR and CDR2 is FQNEAQ (reference sequence). This CDR3 is built from 12 residues. Trimming removed 5 bases at V and 10 bases at J, with 9 bases between.

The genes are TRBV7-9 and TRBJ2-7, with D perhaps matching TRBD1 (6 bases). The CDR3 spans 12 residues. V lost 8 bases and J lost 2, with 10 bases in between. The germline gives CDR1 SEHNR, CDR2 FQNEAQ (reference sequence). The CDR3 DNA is TGTGCCAGCGGGGACACCCCCTACGAGCAGTACTTC. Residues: CASGDTPYEQYF.